The 9 T cell receptor beta chains in this list originate from one sample, sequenced in a study of T cell repertoires in cytomegalovirus infection. Their cognate antigens are unknown. TCRdb called the reads again in MiXCR, with one record for every CDR3 protein. The sample holds under 300,000 distinct CDR3 sequences, 22% seen once. The specimen comprised cultured PBMCs, sampled from culture after CMV antigen stimulation. The receptors here all came from a human donor in good health (CMV status not recorded). Some clones in this sample may be carry-over from other donors' samples.

This clonotype occurred a few times. The V and J genes are TRBV4-2 and TRBJ2-6; D gene uncertain. V lost 0 bases, J lost 0 bases, and 9 bases lay in between. The CDR3 runs 17 residues. Germline CDR1 LGHNA, CDR2 YNFKEQ. Here the CDR3 DNA reads TGTGCCAGCAGCCAAGATTCCGGATTCTCTGGGGCCAACGTCCTGACTTTC. The encoded protein is CASSQDSGFSGANVLTF.

This clonotype was recorded a few times. The rearrangement uses TRBV28 and TRBJ1-2; D possibly corresponds to TRBD1 (5 bases). The CDR3 runs to 16 residues. Per germline, CDR1 MDHEN and CDR2 SYDVKM. The germline V and J ends were trimmed by 3 bases and 3 bases, with 17 bases remaining between them. The CDR3 sequence: CASSFSQWRGDYGYTF. The CDR3 DNA sequence: TGTGCCAGCAGTTTTTCCCAATGGAGAGGGGACTATGGCTACACCTTC.

The J gene is TRBJ2-1, the V gene TRBV6-2 or TRBV6-3; TRBD2 aligns across 12 bases. J lost 6 bases, V lost 2 bases, and 5 bases had no gene match. The germline gives CDR1 MNHEY, CDR2 SVGEGT. This CDR3 is 16 amino acids long. CDR3 sequence: CASSYTTSGRGNEQFF. In DNA form, the CDR3 reads TGTGCCAGCAGTTACACGACTAGCGGGAGAGGCAATGAGCAGTTCTTC.

The chain links TRBV7-3 to TRBJ2-2, with a weak D call TRBD1 (6 bases). Germline values: CDR1 SGHTA, CDR2 FQGTGA. V lost 5 bases to trimming and J lost 6 bases, with 10 bases between them. CDR3 length: 13 amino acids. In nucleotides, the CDR3 is TGTGCCAGCAGCGCACAGGGTCCCGGGGAGCTGTTTTTT. Its protein is CASSAQGPGELFF.

In its sample, this clonotype was seen a few times. This chain links TRBV11-2 with TRBJ2-3; D call uncertain. The germline gives CDR1 SGHAT, CDR2 FQNNGV. The CDR3 contains 15 residues. The V end was cut by 0 bases, the J end by 2 bases, with 9 bases between. CDR3 DNA sequence: TGTGCCAGCAGCTTAGATCTGAGAACCACAGATACGCAGTATTTT. This codes for CASSLDLRTTDTQYF.

The rearrangement joins TRBV6-8 to TRBJ2-5; possibly TRBD1 or TRBD2 for D (6 bases each). CDR3 length: 15 amino acids. Trimming took 2 bases from V and 5 from J, leaving 15 bases between them. CDR1 is MNHGY, CDR2 SAAAGT, per germline. For the CDR3, the DNA is TGTGCCAGCAGTTACGTCCGGGGGCGTAGGGAGACCCAGTACTTC. It yields the protein CASSYVRGRRETQYF.

The rearrangement joins TRBV7-9 to TRBJ1-3; no definite D call. Germline loops: CDR1 SEHNR, CDR2 FQNEAQ (reference sequence). V shed 5 bases and J shed 1 base, with 12 bases lying between them. CDR3 length: 15 amino acids. The CDR3 region is CASSPRGGSGNTIYF. CDR3 DNA sequence: TGTGCCAGCAGCCCGCGGGGAGGGTCTGGAAACACCATATATTTT. Using reference TRBV7-9 and TRBJ1-3 for the parts outside the CDR3, the full variable domain is DTGVSQNPRHKITKRGQNVTFRCDPISEHNRLYWYRQTLGQGPEFLTYFQNEAQLEKSRLLSDRFSAERPKGSFSTLEIQRTEQGDSAMYLCASSPRGGSGNTIYFGEGSWLTVV.

This clonotype was found many times. V and J are TRBV12-3 or TRBV12-4 and TRBJ1-2; weak D call: TRBD1 (6 bases). CDR3 length equals 16 residues. Trimming removed 6 bases at V and 4 bases at J, with 21 bases between. The CDR3 DNA sequence: TGTGCCAGCAGCTCAAAAAGTAGTGGGACAACCTATGGCTACACCTTC. Protein product: CASSSKSSGTTYGYTF.

The chain is built from TRBV10-3 and TRBJ1-1, with D unresolved. CDR3 size: 12 residues. Germline CDR1 reads ENHRY; CDR2 reads SYGVKD. V was cut by 5 bases and J by 1 base, with 5 bases left in between. This CDR3 is CAISRQNTEAFF. The CDR3 bases are TGTGCCATCAGTAGACAGAACACTGAAGCTTTCTTT.